This T cell receptor (delta chain) stems from a study of gamma-delta chains in newborns, infants, children. Study background: Microbial exposure reportedly drives polyclonal innate γδ T cell expansion after birth.

TCRdb applied CATT to the reads for clone calling. The sample holds under 8,000 delta-chain clones, about 0.66% seen once. This clone was detected a few times. With a much larger clone just one base away, this may be a read error. The sample holds other DNA sequences that translate to the same CDR3. The source of this sequence is a child who was a newborn, infant or young child, either healthy, febrile or measles-vaccinated (not recorded which). Sample: blood.

In DNA form, the CDR3 reads TGTGCCTGCGACACTGGGGGATACGCCTCCTGGGACACCCGACAGATGTTTTTC. It specifies CACDTGGYASWDTRQMFF. The J gene is TRDJ3, the V gene TRDV2; 13 nucleotides line up with TRDD3. The CDR3 length is 18 residues. From germline, CDR1 is GEAIGNYY and CDR2 EKD.